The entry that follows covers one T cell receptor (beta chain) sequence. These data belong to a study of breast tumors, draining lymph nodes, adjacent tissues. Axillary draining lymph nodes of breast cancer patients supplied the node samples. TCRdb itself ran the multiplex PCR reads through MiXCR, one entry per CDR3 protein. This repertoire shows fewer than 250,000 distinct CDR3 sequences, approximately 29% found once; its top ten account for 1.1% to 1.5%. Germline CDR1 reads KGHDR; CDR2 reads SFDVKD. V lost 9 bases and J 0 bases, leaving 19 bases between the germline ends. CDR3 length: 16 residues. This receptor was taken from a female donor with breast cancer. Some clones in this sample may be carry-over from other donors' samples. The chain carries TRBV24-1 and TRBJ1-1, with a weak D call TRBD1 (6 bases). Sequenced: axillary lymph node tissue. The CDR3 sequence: CATWGDRRGMNTEAFF. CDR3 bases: TGTGCCACCTGGGGAGACAGGCGGGGAATGAACACTGAAGCTTTCTTT.